This T cell receptor (beta chain) was captured by sequencing in a study of blood T cell repertoires in COVID-19. Study details: The study drew acute and convalescent COVID-19 samples from the United States, Italy and Spain. PBMCs, B-cell-depleted T cells, or T cells were the source of the cDNA or gDNA that made up the material.

Original data processing: Amplifying reference gene primers gave estimates of nucleated cell counts. The repertoire was sequenced with immunoSEQ multiplex PCR; TCRdb's copy has only in-frame clones and lacks some. That table is the source of V, J and clone size, and D and trimming were worked out from the DNA. The sample holds tens of thousands of clones, around 80% seen once. Trimming stripped 5 bases from V and 6 bases from J, with 11 bases between. This CDR3 region has 13 residues. Germline CDR1 and CDR2: PRHDT and FYEKMQ (reference sequence). The source material was peripheral blood. This chain connects TRBV13 to TRBJ2-1; D is possibly TRBD2 (6 bases). The clonotype comes from a human donor in a cohort sampled during active COVID-19. This CDR3 reads CASSDGTFNEQFF. The CDR3 DNA follows: TGTGCCAGCAGCGACGGGACTTTCAATGAGCAGTTCTTC.